Listed below are T cell receptor beta chains from one sample, sequenced in a study of CD8+ T cells in alopecia areata. Here immunoSEQ multiplex PCR was the method, and the copy in TCRdb shows in-frame clones only, minus some. The repertoire holds around 300,000 clones, with around three fifths as singletons. The input for sequencing was CD4+ T cells sorted from blood, taken around week 54, from a patient treated with tofacitinib. These receptors originate from a human donor with alopecia areata. Each CDR3 is given with its conserved first and last residue. A D gene is named only where the DNA matches it firmly. Not every row has a clone size; where given, it reads once, few, many or a size class.

J gene | V gene | D gene | clone size | CDR3 protein | CDR3 DNA
TRBJ1-2 | TRBV9 | . | . | CASSERGFDYGYTF | TGTGCCAGCAGTGAGAGGGGATTCGACTATGGCTACACCTTC
TRBJ1-1 | TRBV7-3 | . | . | CASSLKRNTEAFF | TGTGCCAGCAGCTTAAAGAGGAACACTGAAGCTTTCTTT
TRBJ2-5 | TRBV7-2 | . | . | CASSPIYQETQYF | TGTGCCAGCAGCCCCATCTATCAAGAGACCCAGTACTTC
TRBJ1-4 | TRBV9 | . | . | CASSVEPGRNEKLFF | TGTGCCAGCAGCGTAGAGCCGGGGCGTAATGAAAAACTGTTTTTT
TRBJ2-5 | TRBV29-1 | TRBD2 | . | CSGFSGAEETQYF | TGCAGCGGATTTAGCGGGGCCGAAGAGACCCAGTACTTC
TRBJ1-2 | TRBV4-1 | . | . | CASSGPGSNGYTF | TGCGCCAGCAGTGGACCGGGGTCTAATGGCTACACCTTC
TRBJ2-7 | TRBV30 | . | once | CAWSPRGGARDEQYF | TGTGCCTGGAGTCCCCGAGGCGGGGCGCGCGACGAGCAGTACTTC
TRBJ1-1 | TRBV29-1 | . | . | CSVVGHLNTEAFF | TGCAGCGTTGTGGGACACCTGAACACTGAAGCTTTCTTT
TRBJ1-1 | TRBV30 | . | . | CAWSPGKGAWTEAFF | TGTGCCTGGAGCCCAGGGAAAGGGGCCTGGACTGAAGCTTTCTTT
TRBJ1-6 | TRBV27 | TRBD1 | few | CASSWTGRNSPLHF | TGTGCCAGCAGCTGGACAGGGCGGAATTCACCCCTCCACTTT
TRBJ2-5 | TRBV29-1 | . | few | CSVDWAGTETQYF | TGCAGCGTTGATTGGGCGGGGACAGAGACCCAGTACTTC
TRBJ2-2 | TRBV19 | . | few | CASSIIGQGGTGELFF | TGTGCCAGTAGTATTATAGGGCAGGGAGGCACCGGGGAGCTGTTTTTT
TRBJ2-1 | TRBV18 | . | few | CASSPRDQGSEQFF | TGTGCCAGCTCACCAAGGGACCAGGGGAGTGAGCAGTTCTTC
TRBJ2-4 | TRBV5-6 | . | . | CASSLVGIGAKNIQYF | TGTGCCAGCAGCTTGGTGGGTATTGGTGCCAAAAACATTCAGTACTTC
TRBJ1-1 | TRBV9 | . | . | CASSVVEQLNTEAFF | TGTGCCAGCAGCGTAGTGGAGCAACTGAACACTGAAGCTTTCTTT
TRBJ2-7 | TRBV2 | . | few | CASSDNYEQYF | TGTGCCAGCAGTGACAACTACGAGCAGTACTTC
TRBJ2-7 | TRBV27 | TRBD1 | few | CASRMTGAEQYF | TGTGCCAGCAGGATGACAGGGGCCGAGCAGTACTTC
TRBJ2-3 | TRBV7-8 | . | . | CASSRSSSLGTQYF | TGTGCCAGCAGCCGATCTTCATCCCTCGGTACGCAGTATTTT
TRBJ1-2 | TRBV11-2 | . | few | CASSHGYTF | TGTGCCAGCTCCCACGGCTACACCTTC
TRBJ2-1 | TRBV29-1 | TRBD1 | . | CSVDFFGQVIRQNEQFF | TGCAGCGTTGACTTTTTTGGACAGGTTATCCGGCAAAATGAGCAGTTCTTC
TRBJ1-5 | TRBV29-1 | TRBD1 | . | CSVTEGQGGPQHF | TGCAGCGTCACCGAAGGACAGGGTGGGCCCCAGCATTTT
TRBJ1-1 | TRBV30 | . | . | CAWKWAMNTEAFF | TGTGCCTGGAAGTGGGCAATGAACACTGAAGCTTTCTTT
TRBJ1-1 | TRBV30 | . | . | CAWGTGKGEAFF | TGTGCCTGGGGGACCGGGAAAGGTGAAGCTTTCTTT
TRBJ2-1 | TRBV7-2 | . | few | CASSLWGEQFF | TGTGCCAGCAGCTTATGGGGTGAGCAGTTCTTC
TRBJ2-1 | TRBV4-1 | TRBD1 | . | CASSQVWETGGYNEQFF | TGCGCCAGCAGCCAAGTTTGGGAGACAGGGGGCTACAATGAGCAGTTCTTC
TRBJ1-4 | TRBV9 | . | few | CASSAGEGEKLFF | TGTGCCAGCAGCGCCGGGGAGGGCGAAAAACTGTTTTTT
TRBJ2-3 | TRBV30 | . | . | CAWSQRTLNVDTQYF | TGTGCCTGGAGCCAAAGAACCTTAAATGTAGATACGCAGTATTTT
TRBJ2-7 | TRBV30 | TRBD1 | . | CAWDRANLIGEQYF | TGTGCCTGGGACAGGGCAAACTTAATTGGCGAGCAGTACTTC
TRBJ1-2 | TRBV5-1 | . | . | CASSLEPQYNYGYTF | TGCGCCAGCAGCTTGGAGCCGCAGTATAACTATGGCTACACCTTC
TRBJ1-1 | TRBV14 | . | . | CASSQDWGTEAFF | TGTGCCAGCAGCCAAGATTGGGGCACTGAAGCTTTCTTT
TRBJ2-2 | TRBV5-1 | TRBD1 | . | CASRPGTGPGELFF | TGCGCCAGCAGGCCCGGGACAGGGCCCGGGGAGCTGTTTTTT
TRBJ1-2 | TRBV7-2 | . | . | CASSLSGLGYTF | TGTGCCAGCAGCTTATCAGGGCTTGGCTACACCTTC
TRBJ1-2 | TRBV6-1 | . | . | CASSPRGGMDGYTF | TGTGCCAGCAGCCCTCGTGGGGGGATGGATGGCTACACCTTC
TRBJ1-1 | TRBV2 | . | few | CASSVIGPGETEAFF | TGTGCCAGCAGCGTGATCGGGCCCGGGGAGACTGAAGCTTTCTTT
TRBJ2-7 | TRBV6-5 | . | few | CASSESTGYEQYF | TGTGCCAGCAGTGAATCGACAGGATACGAGCAGTACTTC
TRBJ1-1 | TRBV7-3 | . | . | CASSPSREGEAFF | TGTGCCAGCAGCCCCAGCCGAGAGGGAGAAGCTTTCTTT
TRBJ1-1 | TRBV29-1 | TRBD1 | . | CSVDREWSNTEAFF | TGCAGCGTGGACAGGGAGTGGTCTAACACTGAAGCTTTCTTT
TRBJ1-4 | TRBV7-8 | TRBD1 | . | CASSFLPGQALEKLFF | TGTGCCAGCAGCTTCCTCCCGGGACAGGCCCTTGAAAAACTGTTTTTT